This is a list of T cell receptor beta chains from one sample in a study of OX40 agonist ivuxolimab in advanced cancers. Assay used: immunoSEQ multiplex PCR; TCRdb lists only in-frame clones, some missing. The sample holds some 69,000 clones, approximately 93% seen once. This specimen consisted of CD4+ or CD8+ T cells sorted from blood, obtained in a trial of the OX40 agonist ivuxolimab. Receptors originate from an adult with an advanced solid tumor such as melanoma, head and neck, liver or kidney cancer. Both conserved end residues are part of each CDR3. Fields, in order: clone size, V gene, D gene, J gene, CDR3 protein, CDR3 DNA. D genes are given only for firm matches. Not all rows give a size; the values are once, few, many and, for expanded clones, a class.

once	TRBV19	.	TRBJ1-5	CASKVLATGTTNQPQHF	TGTGCCAGTAAAGTGTTGGCCACAGGGACGACAAATCAGCCCCAGCATTTT
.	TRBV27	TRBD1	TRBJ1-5	CASSFRLRGGWDQPQHF	TGTGCCAGCAGTTTTCGTCTCAGGGGGGGTTGGGATCAGCCCCAGCATTTT
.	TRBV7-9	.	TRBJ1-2	CASSLYGGMGNYGYTF	TGTGCCAGCAGCTTGTACGGGGGTATGGGGAACTATGGCTACACCTTC
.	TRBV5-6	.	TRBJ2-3	CASTQGMGTDTQYF	TGTGCCAGCACGCAGGGGATGGGGACAGATACGCAGTATTTT
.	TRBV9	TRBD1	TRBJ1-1	CASSVTGLWNTEAFF	TGTGCCAGCAGCGTGACAGGGCTGTGGAACACTGAAGCTTTCTTT
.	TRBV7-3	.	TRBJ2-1	CASSPRGGGVPSSYNEQFF	TGTGCCAGCAGCCCTAGGGGGGGCGGGGTCCCTAGCTCCTACAATGAGCAGTTCTTC
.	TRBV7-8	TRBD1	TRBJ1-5	CASSFAGTGGRGNQPQHF	TGTGCCAGCAGCTTTGCCGGGACAGGGGGCAGGGGCAATCAGCCCCAGCATTTT
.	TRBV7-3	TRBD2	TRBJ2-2	CASSGTTAGELFF	TGTGCCAGCAGCGGGACTACAGCCGGGGAGCTGTTTTTT
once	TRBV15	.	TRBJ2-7	CATSRDRGSYEQYF	TGTGCCACCAGCAGAGACAGGGGCTCCTACGAGCAGTACTTC
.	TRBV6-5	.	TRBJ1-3	CASSYSGLPSGNTIYF	TGTGCCAGCAGTTACTCAGGCCTTCCCTCTGGAAACACCATATATTTT
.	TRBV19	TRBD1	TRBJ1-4	CASSINRGSNEKLFF	TGTGCCAGTAGTATAAACAGGGGCTCTAATGAAAAACTGTTTTTT
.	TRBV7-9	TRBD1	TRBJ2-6	CASSLQTGGAGANVLTF	TGTGCCAGCAGCTTACAAACAGGGGGCGCTGGGGCCAACGTCCTGACTTTC
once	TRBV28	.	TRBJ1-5	CASSSPRGLHQPQHF	TGTGCCAGCAGCTCCCCTCGGGGTTTGCATCAGCCCCAGCATTTT
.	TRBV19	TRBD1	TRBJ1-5	CASTSVRTGDSNQPQHF	TGTGCCAGTACCAGCGTTAGAACAGGGGATAGCAATCAGCCCCAGCATTTT
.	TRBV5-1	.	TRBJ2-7	CASSLEQVRSEQYF	TGCGCCAGCAGCTTGGAACAGGTTAGGAGCGAGCAGTACTTC
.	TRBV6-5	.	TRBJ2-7	CASTLGGEQYF	TGTGCCAGCACCCTGGGAGGCGAGCAGTACTTC
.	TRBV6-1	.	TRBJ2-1	CASSNPPNEQFF	TGTGCCAGCAGCAACCCGCCCAATGAGCAGTTCTTC
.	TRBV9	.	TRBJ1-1	CASSVAGPLFF	TGTGCCAGCAGCGTAGCTGGGCCGCTTTTCTTT
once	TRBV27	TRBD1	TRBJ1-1	CASSYDRVRTEAFF	TGTGCCAGCAGTTACGACAGGGTACGGACTGAAGCTTTCTTT
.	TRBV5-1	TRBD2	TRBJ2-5	CASSGVAGGQETQYF	TGCGCCAGCAGCGGTGTAGCGGGAGGACAAGAGACCCAGTACTTC
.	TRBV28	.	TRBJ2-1	CASSLWGDQDNEQFF	TGTGCCAGCAGTTTATGGGGGGACCAAGACAATGAGCAGTTCTTC
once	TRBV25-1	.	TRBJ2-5	CASSEVVGGTQYF	TGTGCCAGCAGTGAAGTGGTGGGCGGGACCCAGTACTTC
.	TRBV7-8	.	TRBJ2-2	CASRLSITGELFF	TGTGCCAGCAGATTATCAATCACCGGGGAGCTGTTTTTT
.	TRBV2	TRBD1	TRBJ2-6	CASRDRGRGANVLTF	TGTGCCAGCCGGGACAGGGGTCGAGGGGCCAACGTCCTGACTTTC
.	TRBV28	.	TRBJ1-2	CASGPGTSGYTF	TGTGCCAGCGGTCCCGGGACAAGCGGCTACACCTTC
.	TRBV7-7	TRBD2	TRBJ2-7	CASSPPGLAGFYEQYF	TGTGCTAGCAGCCCCCCGGGACTAGCGGGTTTCTACGAGCAGTACTTC
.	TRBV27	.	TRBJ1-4	CASSFSRQGGEKLFF	TGTGCCAGCAGTTTTTCCCGTCAAGGGGGTGAAAAACTGTTTTTT
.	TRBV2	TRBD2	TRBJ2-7	CASSGASGRADEQYF	TGTGCCAGCAGTGGGGCTAGCGGGAGGGCCGACGAGCAGTACTTC
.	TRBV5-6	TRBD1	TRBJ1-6	CASSTRQGSYNSPLHF	TGTGCCAGCAGCACTCGACAGGGCTCCTATAATTCACCCCTCCACTTT
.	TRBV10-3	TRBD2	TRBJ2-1	CAISETSSSYNEQFF	TGTGCCATCAGCGAGACTAGCAGCTCCTACAATGAGCAGTTCTTC
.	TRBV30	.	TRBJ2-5	CAWSVQGRETQYF	TGTGCCTGGAGTGTGCAGGGCCGAGAGACCCAGTACTTC
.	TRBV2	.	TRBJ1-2	CASTQGGLGYGYTF	TGTGCCAGCACTCAAGGTGGTCTTGGCTATGGCTACACCTTC
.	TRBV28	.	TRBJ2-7	CASSFWGPYEQYF	TGTGCCAGCAGTTTTTGGGGACCCTACGAGCAGTACTTC
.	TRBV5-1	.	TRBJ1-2	CASSLEGVTNYGYTF	TGCGCCAGCAGCTTGGAGGGGGTAACTAACTATGGCTACACCTTC
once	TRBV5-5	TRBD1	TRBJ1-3	CASSFLGTAGNTIYF	TGTGCCAGCAGCTTTCTCGGGACAGCTGGAAACACCATATATTTT
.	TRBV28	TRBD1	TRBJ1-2	CASSLQGAGVDGYTF	TGTGCCAGCAGTTTACAGGGGGCGGGTGTGGATGGCTACACCTTC
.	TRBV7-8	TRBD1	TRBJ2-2	CASSLYVFGQGTGELFF	TGTGCCAGCAGCTTATATGTATTCGGACAGGGGACCGGGGAGCTGTTTTTT
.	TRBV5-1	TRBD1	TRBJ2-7	CASSSGQEFYEQYF	TGCGCCAGCAGCTCGGGACAGGAATTCTACGAGCAGTACTTC
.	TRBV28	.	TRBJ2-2	CASTSGLNTGELFF	TGTGCCAGCACCTCGGGACTTAACACCGGGGAGCTGTTTTTT
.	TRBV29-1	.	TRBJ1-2	CSVANLREGYTF	TGCAGCGTCGCCAATCTGCGGGAAGGCTACACCTTC
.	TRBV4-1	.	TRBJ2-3	CASSQVGGTDTQYF	TGCGCCAGCAGCCAAGTTGGGGGGACAGATACGCAGTATTTT
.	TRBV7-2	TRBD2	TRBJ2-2	CASSLLAGVAGELFF	TGTGCCAGCAGCTTACTAGCGGGAGTCGCCGGGGAGCTGTTTTTT
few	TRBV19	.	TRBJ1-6	CASSRISGNLQGFNSPLHF	TGTGCCAGTAGTAGAATCTCGGGGAATCTCCAGGGGTTCAATTCACCCCTCCACTTT
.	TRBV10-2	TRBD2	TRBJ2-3	CASSEPTSGSRDTQYF	TGCGCCAGCAGTGAGCCGACTAGCGGGAGCCGGGATACGCAGTATTTT
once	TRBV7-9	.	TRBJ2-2	CASSFQRNANTGELFF	TGTGCCAGCAGCTTTCAGCGGAACGCGAACACCGGGGAGCTGTTTTTT
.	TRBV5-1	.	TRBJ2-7	CASSSLQEGLHEQYF	TGCGCCAGCAGCTCTTTGCAGGAGGGGTTACACGAGCAGTACTTC
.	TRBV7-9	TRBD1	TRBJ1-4	CASSLAQGAHEKLFF	TGTGCCAGCAGCTTAGCACAGGGGGCGCATGAAAAACTGTTTTTT
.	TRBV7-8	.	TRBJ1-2	CASSPGRRNYGYTF	TGTGCCAGCAGCCCGGGTAGACGGAACTATGGCTACACCTTC
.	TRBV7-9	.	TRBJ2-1	CASSSRTSPYNEQFF	TGTGCCAGCAGCTCCCGGACAAGTCCCTACAATGAGCAGTTCTTC
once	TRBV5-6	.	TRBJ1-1	CASSTRRNTEAFF	TGTGCCAGCAGCACCAGGAGGAACACTGAAGCTTTCTTT
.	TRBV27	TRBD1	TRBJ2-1	CASYRDRGSYNEQFF	TGTGCCAGTTACCGGGACAGGGGCTCCTACAATGAGCAGTTCTTC
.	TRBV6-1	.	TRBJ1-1	CASTMGQNVAEAFF	TGTGCCAGCACCATGGGCCAGAATGTGGCTGAAGCTTTCTTT
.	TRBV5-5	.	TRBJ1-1	CASSLLTGIGTEAFF	TGTGCCAGCAGCTTATTAACAGGGATCGGCACTGAAGCTTTCTTT